This T cell receptor (beta chain) was profiled in a study of T-cell memory formation after mild COVID-19. This clonotype came up a few times. What it binds is unknown. Whole-study results and caveats: In second-wave clones peaking day 37, SARS-CoV-2 specificity remained unconfirmed.

TCRdb reanalysed the 5' RACE reads using MiXCR and keeps one entry per CDR3 protein. The sample includes roughly 300,000 distinct CDR3 sequences, around 15% of them seen just once. The sample consisted of PBMCs or a T cell subset sorted from them (not recorded which). This clonotype was obtained from a man aged 18 to 29 who had mild COVID-19 (a few samples of this study predate the infection). Cell type and time point are not known.

CDR3 region: CASNQEWTDTQYF. In DNA form, the CDR3 reads TGTGCCAGCAACCAGGAGTGGACAGATACGCAGTATTTT. The rearrangement uses TRBV28 and TRBJ2-3; D remains unclear. V was pared by 7 bases and J by 3 bases, with 11 bases between. This CDR3 has 13 amino acids. The V gene's germline CDR1 is MDHEN and CDR2 SYDVKM.